Following are 30 T cell receptor beta chains from one sample sequenced in a study of blood T cell repertoires in COVID-19. Libraries were prepared by immunoSEQ multiplex PCR; TCRdb keeps only in-frame clonotypes and omits some of them. The sample holds over 150,000 clones, 86% seen once. Source material: peripheral blood. These receptors were taken from a man between 65 and 85 years old with active or convalescent COVID-19.

The chain has TRBV7-6 and TRBJ2-7, with TRBD2 matching over 9 bases. CDR3 size: 16 residues. Unmatched junction bases numbered 10, after V lost 4 bases and J lost 3 bases. Germline V lookup: CDR1 SGHVS, CDR2 FNYEAQ. Here the CDR3 reads CASSSQLAGSRYEQYF. The CDR3 DNA sequence: TGTGCCAGCAGCTCCCAACTAGCGGGTAGTCGCTACGAGCAGTACTTC. The full variable domain, its missing parts supplied by reference TRBV7-6 and TRBJ2-7, is GAGVSQSPRYKVTKRGQDVALRCDPISGHVSLYWYRQALGQGPEFLTYFNYEAQQDKSGLPNDRFSAERPEGSISTLTIQRTEQRDSAMYRCASSSQLAGSRYEQYFGPGTRLTVT.

This clone was seen just once. This rearrangement joins TRBV3-1 (or the pseudogene TRBV3-2) to TRBJ2-6; 7 positions match TRBD1. CDR1 is LGHDT, CDR2 YNNKEL, per germline (reference sequence). The CDR3 is made up of 17 amino acids. The V and J ends lost 4 bases and 2 bases, in that order; junction bases with no gene match: 8. The CDR3 spells CASSRGQVRTGANVLTF. Written as DNA, the CDR3 is TGTGCCAGCAGCCGCGGACAGGTGCGAACTGGGGCCAACGTCCTGACTTTC.

This clone was seen only once. The chain is built from TRBV6-2 or TRBV6-3 and TRBJ2-3, with TRBD2 matching over 8 bases. Trimming took 2 bases from V and 3 from J; bases not matched to a gene: 4. CDR3 length equals 15 residues. Germline V gene lookup returns CDR1 MNHEY and CDR2 SVGEGT. The CDR3 loop is CASSYNSGSTDTQYF. The DNA for the CDR3 is TGTGCCAGCAGTTACAACAGCGGGAGTACAGATACGCAGTATTTT.

CDR3 sequence reads: CASRATGGETQYF. The CDR3 nucleotides are TGTGCCAGCAGGGCTACGGGGGGGGAGACCCAGTACTTC. V and J are TRBV9 and TRBJ2-5, with 8 bases that match TRBD2. Germline V gene data show CDR1 as SGDLS and CDR2 as YYNGEE. Losses at the gene ends were 5 bases for V and 5 bases for J; bases not matched to a gene: 5. This CDR3 is built from 13 residues.

The V gene is TRBV5-5, the J gene TRBJ2-7, with D tentatively TRBD2 (5 bases). Germline V gene lookup returns CDR1 SGHKS and CDR2 YYEKEE (reference sequence). V was shortened by 2 bases and J by 2 bases, with 8 bases between the two germline ends. The CDR3 has 13 amino acids. The CDR3 DNA sequence: TGTGCCAGCAGCTTTTTCGGGGCCTACGAGCAGTACTTC. It codes for CASSFFGAYEQYF. Full variable domain (missing parts from reference TRBV5-5 and TRBJ2-7): DAGVTQSPTHLIKTRGQQVTLRCSPISGHKSVSWYQQVLGQGPQFIFQYYEKEERGRGNFPDRFSARQFPNYSSELNVNALLLGDSALYLCASSFFGAYEQYFGPGTRLTVT.

V usage is TRBV7-2 and J usage is TRBJ1-5, with unresolved D. From germline, CDR1 is SGHTA and CDR2 FQGNSA. The CDR3 length is 14 residues. Trimming pared 3 bases from V and 0 bases from J, leaving 6 bases between. CDR3 coding DNA: TGTGCCAGCAGCTTCCGTAGTAGCAATCAGCCCCAGCATTTT. It translates to CASSFRSSNQPQHF.

The genes are TRBV7-2 and TRBJ2-7, with TRBD1 matching over 7 bases. The CDR3 contains 15 residues. Per the germline V gene, CDR1 is SGHTA and CDR2 is FQGNSA. The V and J ends lost 8 bases and 2 bases, in that order; junction bases with no gene match: 12. The CDR3 region is CASAGLGTATYEQYF. CDR3 DNA sequence: TGTGCCAGCGCTGGGTTGGGGACAGCGACCTACGAGCAGTACTTC.

The chain is built from TRBV6-4 and TRBJ1-4; D remains unclear. CDR3 length equals 14 residues. Germline V lookup: CDR1 MRHNA, CDR2 SNTAGT. The germline V and J ends were trimmed by 2 bases and 4 bases, with 8 bases remaining between them. CDR3 amino acids: CASSDRPVNEKLFF. CDR3 DNA: TGTGCCAGCAGTGACCGCCCAGTTAATGAAAAACTGTTTTTT.

The J gene is TRBJ2-1, the V gene TRBV7-3, with TRBD2 matching 7 bases. Germline CDR1 SGHTA, CDR2 FQGTGA. There are 15 residues in the CDR3. Unmatched junction bases numbered 5, after V lost 3 bases and J lost 3 bases. CDR3: CASSFRERGYNEQFF. The CDR3 coding sequence is TGTGCCAGCAGCTTTAGGGAGCGGGGCTACAATGAGCAGTTCTTC.

J is TRBJ2-6 and V is TRBV20-1; D gene ambiguous. The CDR3 spans 16 residues. Per germline, CDR1 DFQATT and CDR2 SNEGSKA (reference sequence). V lost 3 bases and J lost 3, with 15 bases in between. The DNA for the CDR3 is TGCAGTGCTAGTCTCTTGCTCGGAGATGGGGCCAACGTCCTGACTTTC. Translating it yields CSASLLLGDGANVLTF.

The rearrangement links TRBV25-1 to TRBJ1-4; D may be TRBD1 (6 bases). Germline V gives CDR1 MGHDK, CDR2 SYGVNS. CDR3 length: 16 residues. V was clipped by 7 bases and J by 0 bases, with 15 bases between them. The CDR3 bases are TGTGCCAGCAAGACCCCTAAGGGGGCAACTAATGAAAAACTGTTTTTT. This gives the protein CASKTPKGATNEKLFF.

The V and J genes are TRBV7-6 and TRBJ2-5; 10 bases fit TRBD2. CDR1 is SGHVS, CDR2 FNYEAQ, per germline. The CDR3 length is 15 residues. With 2 bases clipped from V and 5 bases from J, the junction kept 5 bases outside the gene matches. CDR3 protein: CASSLLAGGGETQYF. Written as DNA, the CDR3 is TGTGCCAGCAGCTTATTAGCGGGAGGAGGGGAGACCCAGTACTTC.

The chain uses TRBV7-8 and TRBJ2-3, with 11 bases fitting TRBD2. CDR3 length: 17 amino acids. The ends lost 7 bases at V and 2 bases at J; junction bases unmatched: 11. The germline V gene encodes CDR1 SGHVS and CDR2 FQNEAQ. The CDR3: CASTRARTSGSTDTQYF. CDR3 in DNA: TGTGCCAGCACCCGAGCCCGGACTAGCGGGTCCACAGATACGCAGTATTTT.

CDR3 in amino acids: CASSPDAGVGEQYF. The CDR3 DNA is TGTGCCAGCTCACCTGACGCGGGAGTGGGTGAGCAGTACTTC. The chain links TRBV18 to TRBJ2-7, with 7 nucleotides matching TRBD2. This CDR3 region has 14 residues. V trimming: 3 bases; J trimming: 7 bases; junction bases outside the gene matches: 9. CDR1 is KGHSH, CDR2 LQKENI, per germline. Full variable domain (remainder filled in from reference TRBV18 and TRBJ2-7): NAGVMQNPRHLVRRRGQEARLRCSPMKGHSHVYWYRQLPEEGLKFMVYLQKENIIDESGMPKERFSAEFPKEGPSILRIQQVVRGDSAAYFCASSPDAGVGEQYFGPGTRLTVT.

The V and J genes are TRBV6-6 and TRBJ1-2, with D unclear. V lost 5 bases, J lost 4 bases, and 8 bases lay in between. The CDR3 contains 12 residues. Germline V lookup: CDR1 MNHNY, CDR2 SVGAGI (reference sequence). The CDR3 here is CASSGWAYGYTF. The CDR3 region has the DNA TGTGCCAGCAGTGGGTGGGCCTATGGCTACACCTTC.

This rearrangement joins TRBV18 to TRBJ1-5; 7 bases agree with TRBD1. Trimming at V came to 2 bases and at J to 2 bases, leaving 3 bases not matched to a gene. This CDR3 is built from 15 residues. Per the germline V gene, CDR1 is KGHSH and CDR2 is LQKENI. For the CDR3, the DNA is TGTGCCAGCTCACCAGACAGGGCCGGCAATCAGCCCCAGCATTTT. This encodes CASSPDRAGNQPQHF.

The rearrangement links TRBV7-8 to TRBJ1-4; 11 nucleotides match TRBD1. The CDR3 is made up of 15 amino acids. Germline V lookup: CDR1 SGHVS, CDR2 FQNEAQ. Unmatched junction bases numbered 5, after V lost 5 bases and J lost 6 bases. The CDR3 nucleotides read TGTGCCAGCAGCCGAGGGACAGGGGGAGATGAAAAACTGTTTTTT. This sequence encodes CASSRGTGGDEKLFF.

This chain uses TRBV5-1 with TRBJ1-1; D uncertain. CDR3 length: 15 amino acids. Germline V CDR1 and CDR2: SGHRS, YFSETQ. Trimming cost V 1 base and J 3 bases, with 13 bases left between them. The CDR3 reads CASSLMGRMDTEAFF. In DNA, the CDR3 is TGCGCCAGCAGCTTGATGGGCCGGATGGACACTGAAGCTTTCTTT.

The V and J genes are TRBV7-2 and TRBJ1-1; D might be TRBD1 (5 bases). The CDR3 loop spans 15 amino acids. V was cut by 5 bases and J by 0 bases, with 13 bases left in between. Germline CDR1 and CDR2: SGHTA and FQGNSA. CDR3 in amino acids: CASSPRGLMNTEAFF. The CDR3 nucleotides read TGTGCCAGCAGCCCCCGGGGGTTGATGAACACTGAAGCTTTCTTT.

This clone was observed once. The rearrangement links TRBV18 to TRBJ1-5; 7 bases line up with TRBD1. CDR3 length: 14 amino acids. The V gene's germline CDR1 is KGHSH and CDR2 LQKENI. V lost 6 bases and J lost 6; bases outside the gene matches: 8. CDR3 residues: CASSSDRAGQPQHF. The CDR3 bases are TGTGCCAGCTCGTCAGACAGGGCGGGTCAGCCCCAGCATTTT.

The genes are TRBV18 and TRBJ1-2; 11 nucleotides line up with TRBD1. Unmatched junction bases numbered 10, after V lost 3 bases and J lost 4 bases. The CDR3 has 17 residues. Germline loops: CDR1 KGHSH, CDR2 LQKENI. The CDR3 region is CASSPPGDRGALYGYTF. The DNA of the CDR3 is TGTGCCAGCTCACCTCCCGGGGACAGGGGGGCACTCTATGGCTACACCTTC.

The J gene is TRBJ2-7, the V gene TRBV5-1, with 8 positions matching TRBD1. The CDR3 covers 14 residues. With 4 bases clipped from V and 6 bases from J, the junction kept 9 bases outside the gene matches. CDR1 SGHRS and CDR2 YFSETQ come from the germline V gene. The CDR3 sequence is CASSGRQGPAEQYF. The CDR3, as DNA: TGCGCCAGCAGCGGGAGACAGGGGCCTGCCGAGCAGTACTTC.

The chain recombines TRBV19 with TRBJ2-2, with 10 bases aligning to TRBD2. V lost 8 bases and J lost 8; bases outside the gene matches: 11. CDR3 size: 15 residues. Germline assignment: CDR1 LNHDA and CDR2 SQIVND (reference sequence). The CDR3 sequence: CASVPLAGKSGELFF. Here the CDR3 DNA reads TGTGCCAGTGTCCCACTAGCGGGAAAGTCGGGGGAGCTGTTTTTT.

The chain joins TRBV7-9 to TRBJ2-1, with TRBD2 as a possible D gene (5 bases). Germline V lookup: CDR1 SEHNR, CDR2 FQNEAQ (reference sequence). The CDR3 runs to 12 residues. The V end lost 9 bases, the J end lost 9 bases, and 15 bases lay between the germline ends. The CDR3 region has the DNA TGTGCCAGTAGATATATTGAGGGTGAGCAGTTCTTC. Residues: CASRYIEGEQFF.

V and J are TRBV27 and TRBJ1-1; 7 bases fit TRBD1. V trimming: 6 bases; J trimming: 1 base; junction bases outside the gene matches: 5. The CDR3 is 14 residues long. CDR1 and CDR2 from the germline V gene are MNHEY and SMNVEV (reference sequence). The DNA for the CDR3 is TGTGCCAGCAGGGGGACAGCCGGGAACACTGAAGCTTTCTTT. It is translated as CASRGTAGNTEAFF.

The chain uses TRBV6-5 and TRBJ1-2; D call uncertain. CDR3 length equals 14 residues. Germline values: CDR1 MNHEY, CDR2 SVGAGI. V was cut by 2 bases and J by 5 bases, with 12 bases left in between. This CDR3 is CASSYEAVGYGYTF. CDR3 DNA sequence: TGTGCCAGCAGTTACGAGGCCGTTGGGTATGGCTACACCTTC.

In this sample, this clone turned up once. The genes are TRBV25-1 and TRBJ1-1, with a possible D match to TRBD1 (6 bases). Looked up from germline, CDR1 is MGHDK and CDR2 is SYGVNS. V lost 1 base and J 0 bases, leaving 9 bases between the germline ends. CDR3 length equals 15 residues. CDR3 bases: TGTGCCAGCAGTGAATTGGGGGACATGAACACTGAAGCTTTCTTT. The encoded protein is CASSELGDMNTEAFF.

Concerning this clone itself: This CDR3 is also generated by other DNA sequences in the sample. The V call is TRBV5-1, the J call TRBJ2-7, with 7 bases that match TRBD1. This CDR3 has 14 amino acids. The junction had 3 bases not matched to a gene; V was cut back by 0 bases and J by 3 bases. The germline V gene has CDR1 SGHRS and CDR2 YFSETQ. In DNA, the CDR3 is TGCGCCAGCAGCTTGGGACAGGGTTTCTACGAGCAGTACTTC. Encoded protein: CASSLGQGFYEQYF.

The V call is TRBV5-1, the J call TRBJ2-2; 7 bases are shared with TRBD2. Trimming at V came to 0 bases and at J to 6 bases, leaving 8 bases not matched to a gene. The CDR3 extends over 16 amino acids. CDR1 SGHRS and CDR2 YFSETQ come from the germline V gene. Written as DNA, the CDR3 is TGCGCCAGCAGCTTGGTGTCTAGCGGAACCGCCGGGGAGCTGTTTTTT. Residues: CASSLVSSGTAGELFF.

This chain links TRBV5-1 with TRBJ2-7, with D perhaps matching TRBD2 (6 bases). The CDR3 contains 15 residues. Germline CDR1 is SGHRS and CDR2 is YFSETQ. Trimming removed 0 bases from V and 6 bases from J, with 16 bases in between. The CDR3 coding sequence is TGCGCCAGCAGCTTGGGGGCTGTAGTCGGGAGCGAGCAGTACTTC. Translating it yields CASSLGAVVGSEQYF.